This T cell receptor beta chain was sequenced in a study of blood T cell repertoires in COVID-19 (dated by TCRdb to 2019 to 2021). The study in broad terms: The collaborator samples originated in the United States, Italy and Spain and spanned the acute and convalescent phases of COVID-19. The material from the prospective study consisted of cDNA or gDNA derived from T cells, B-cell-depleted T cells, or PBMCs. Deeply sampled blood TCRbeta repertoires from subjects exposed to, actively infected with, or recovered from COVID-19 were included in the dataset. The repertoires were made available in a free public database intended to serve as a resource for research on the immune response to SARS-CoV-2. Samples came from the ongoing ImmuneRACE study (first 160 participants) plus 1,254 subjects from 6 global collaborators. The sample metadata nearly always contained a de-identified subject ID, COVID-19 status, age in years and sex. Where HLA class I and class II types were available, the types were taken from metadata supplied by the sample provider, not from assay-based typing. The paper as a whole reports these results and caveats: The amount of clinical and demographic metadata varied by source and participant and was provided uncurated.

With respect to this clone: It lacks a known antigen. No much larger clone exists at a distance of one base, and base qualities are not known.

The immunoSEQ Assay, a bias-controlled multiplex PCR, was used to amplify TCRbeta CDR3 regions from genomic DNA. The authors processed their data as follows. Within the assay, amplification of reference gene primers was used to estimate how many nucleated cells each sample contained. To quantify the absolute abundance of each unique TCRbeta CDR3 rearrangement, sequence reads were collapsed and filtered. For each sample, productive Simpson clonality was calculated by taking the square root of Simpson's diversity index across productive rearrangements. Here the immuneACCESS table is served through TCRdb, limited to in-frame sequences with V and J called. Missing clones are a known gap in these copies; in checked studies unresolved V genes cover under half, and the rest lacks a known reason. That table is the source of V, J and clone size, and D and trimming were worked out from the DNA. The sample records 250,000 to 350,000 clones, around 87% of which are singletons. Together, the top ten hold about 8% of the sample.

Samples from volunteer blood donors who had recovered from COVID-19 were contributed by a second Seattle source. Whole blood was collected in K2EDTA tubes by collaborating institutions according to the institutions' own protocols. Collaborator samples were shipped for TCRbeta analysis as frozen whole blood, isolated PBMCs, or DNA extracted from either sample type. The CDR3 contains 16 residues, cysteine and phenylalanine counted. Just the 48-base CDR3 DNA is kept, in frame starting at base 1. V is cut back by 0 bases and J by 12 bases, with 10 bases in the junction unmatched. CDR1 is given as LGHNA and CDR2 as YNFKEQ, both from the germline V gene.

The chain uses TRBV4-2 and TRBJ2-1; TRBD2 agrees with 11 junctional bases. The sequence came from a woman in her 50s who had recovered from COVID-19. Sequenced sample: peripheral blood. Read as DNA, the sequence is TGTGCCAGCAGCCAAGAACCGGGACTAGCGGACTTAGGGCAGTTCTTC. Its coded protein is CASSQEPGLADLGQFF.